Listed below are T cell receptor beta chains from one sample, sequenced in a study of cytomegalovirus exposure and HLA in healthy donors. Clones were read by immunoSEQ multiplex PCR, and TCRdb kept only the in-frame ones, dropping some. The table records roughly 63,000 clones, less than 75% of them present only once. Sequenced input: PBMCs. The receptors come from a man aged 50 to 60 in good health and CMV-seropositive. Both conserved end residues are part of each CDR3. A D gene is named only where the DNA matches it firmly. Size is stated for part of the rows, as once, few or many counts, or as a class when the clone is expanded.

TRBD1 TRBJ1-1 14 TRBV7-2 few TGTGCCAGCAGCCGGGACAGGGCCGGCACTGAAGCTTTCTTT CASSRDRAGTEAFF
- TRBJ1-6 15 TRBV2 - TGTGCCAGCAGCGACATAACCACCTATAATTCACCCCTCCACTTT CASSDITTYNSPLHF
TRBD1 TRBJ2-1 16 TRBV5-1 - TGCGCCAGCAGCTGGACAGGAGTTGGGATAACCCATGAGCAGTTCTTC CASSWTGVGITHEQFF
- TRBJ1-5 16 TRBV7-9 - TGTGCCAGCAGCTTCGTCACGGGGGGAGCAAATCAGCCCCAGCATTTT CASSFVTGGANQPQHF
TRBD1 TRBJ1-2 14 TRBV5-4 - TGTGCCAGCAGCTTGGAGGGGACAGGGGATGGCTACACCTTC CASSLEGTGDGYTF
TRBD2 TRBJ2-3 16 TRBV5-6 - TGTGCCAGCAGCACCGGACTAGCGGGACTGACAGATACGCAGTATTTT CASSTGLAGLTDTQYF
TRBD1 TRBJ1-2 16 TRBV19 once TGTGCCAGTAGTACCAAGACAGGGGGCGTCCGGTATGGCTACACCTTC CASSTKTGGVRYGYTF
- TRBJ1-2 14 TRBV2 few TGTGCCAGCAGTGAATGGGGGCTCTTGGGCGGCTACACCTTC CASSEWGLLGGYTF
- TRBJ1-1 13 TRBV28 - TGTGCCTACCGGGGGGGTATCGGAACTGAAGCTTTCTTT CAYRGGIGTEAFF
TRBD1 TRBJ1-2 13 TRBV29-1 - TGCAGCGTTGGCCCGACAGGGAGCTATGGCTACACCTTC CSVGPTGSYGYTF
- TRBJ1-1 14 TRBV18 - TGTGCCAGCTCTCCTGGGAGCTCATACACTGAAGCTTTCTTT CASSPGSSYTEAFF
TRBD1 TRBJ2-1 14 TRBV5-4 few TGTGCCAGCAGCTTGAGACAGGGTGGCGATGAGCAGTTCTTC CASSLRQGGDEQFF
- TRBJ2-3 15 TRBV9 - TGTGCCAGCAGCTATGGGGTCCTAGCCGGGGATACGCAGTATTTT CASSYGVLAGDTQYF
TRBD1 TRBJ2-1 17 TRBV2 - TGTGCCAGCAGGTACGAACGCCGGGACAGGGCTAGGAATGAGCAGTTCTTC CASRYERRDRARNEQFF
TRBD1 TRBJ1-1 14 TRBV7-9 - TGTGCCAGCAGCTGGGGGACAGGGGACGGTGAAGCTTTCTTT CASSWGTGDGEAFF
- TRBJ1-5 14 TRBV27 - TGTGCCAGCGGCAAGGCAGGGTTGGGTCAGCCCCAGCATTTT CASGKAGLGQPQHF
- TRBJ1-6 14 TRBV30 - TGTGCCTGGAGTTTGGGGACAAATAATTCACCCCTCCACTTT CAWSLGTNNSPLHF
TRBD2 TRBJ2-7 17 TRBV5-4 - TGTGCCAGCAGCTTGGCTACTAGCGGGAGGGGATCGGCCGAGCAGTACTTC CASSLATSGRGSAEQYF
TRBD1 TRBJ1-2 13 TRBV6-5 - TGTGCCAGCAGTACCAGGGGGCGGAATGGCTACACCTTC CASSTRGRNGYTF
- TRBJ1-1 15 TRBV15 - TGTGCCACCAGCAGCGACAGACTCTTCAACACTGAAGCTTTCTTT CATSSDRLFNTEAFF
- TRBJ2-7 16 TRBV30 - TGTGCCTGCCGAGAAACAGGACGTGTAAGGACCTACGAGCAGTACTTC CACRETGRVRTYEQYF
TRBD1 TRBJ1-2 13 TRBV28 - TGTGCCAGCAGCTCCGACAGGGACTATGGCTACACCTTC CASSSDRDYGYTF
TRBD1 TRBJ2-3 15 TRBV7-9 - TGTGCCAGCAGGCCGGGACAGGGCCACACAGATACGCAGTATTTT CASRPGQGHTDTQYF
TRBD1 TRBJ1-3 13 TRBV25-1 - TGTGCCACCATGGACAGGGCAGGAAACACCATATATTTT CATMDRAGNTIYF
- TRBJ2-2 14 TRBV27 - TGTGCCAGCAGAAGATCCGGGGGCACCGGGGAGCTGTTTTTT CASRRSGGTGELFF
TRBD1 TRBJ1-2 14 TRBV9 few TGTGCCAGCACCCTCGCGGAGGGGGCTAGAGGCTACACCTTC CASTLAEGARGYTF
- TRBJ2-7 14 TRBV5-1 - TGCGCCAGCAGCTTGGAGCCGAGCTCCTACGAGCAGTACTTC CASSLEPSSYEQYF
- TRBJ1-1 14 TRBV6-5 - TGTGCCAGCGCGAGAGGCAGAAGGAACACTGAAGCTTTCTTT CASARGRRNTEAFF
TRBD2 TRBJ2-5 15 TRBV6-1 few TGTGCCAGCACGAGACTAGCGACGTACCAAGAGACCCAGTACTTC CASTRLATYQETQYF
- TRBJ2-3 17 TRBV28 - TGTGCCAGCAGTTTACTGGACAGTACGACCGCGGCAGATACGCAGTATTTT CASSLLDSTTAADTQYF
- TRBJ2-5 15 TRBV19 - TGTGCCAGTAGTTCCTGGAGGGCTGGGGGAGAGACCCAGTACTTC CASSSWRAGGETQYF
- TRBJ2-5 14 TRBV7-2 - TGTGCCAGCAGCTCAACTAGGAGCCAAGAGACCCAGTACTTC CASSSTRSQETQYF
- TRBJ1-4 13 TRBV13 - TGTGCCAGCAGCCGAAGAGCTAATGAAAAACTGTTTTTT CASSRRANEKLFF
- TRBJ1-2 13 TRBV4-1 - TGCGCCAGCAGCCAGGCGGAGTTGGTTGGCTACACCTTC CASSQAELVGYTF
- TRBJ1-3 13 TRBV19 once TGTGCCAGTAGCCTCAGGGCTGGAAACACCATATATTTT CASSLRAGNTIYF
TRBD2 TRBJ2-3 18 TRBV27 - TGTGCCAGCAGTTTCAGGACTAGCGGGAGGGTTCGTACAGATACGCAGTATTTT CASSFRTSGRVRTDTQYF
- TRBJ1-1 14 TRBV11-2 - TGTGCCAGCAGCTCGATGGGACAGAACACTGAAGCTTTCTTT CASSSMGQNTEAFF
- TRBJ2-6 15 TRBV5-1 - TGCGCCAGCAGGATCTCGGCGGCTGGGGCCAACGTCCTGACTTTC CASRISAAGANVLTF
TRBD2 TRBJ2-5 13 TRBV7-2 few TGTGCCAGCAGCACTCCGTGGGGGGGGACCCAGTACTTC CASSTPWGGTQYF
- TRBJ1-4 13 TRBV2 - TGTGCCAGCAGCCGGGAACCTGAGGAAAAACTGTTTTTT CASSREPEEKLFF
- TRBJ1-4 17 TRBV7-9 few TGTGCCAGCAGCTTAGTTGGCAGGGCGGCAACTAATGAAAAACTGTTTTTT CASSLVGRAATNEKLFF
- TRBJ2-3 13 TRBV7-6 - TGTGCCAGCAGCCACACCGTTCCTGATACGCAGTATTTT CASSHTVPDTQYF
- TRBJ2-1 13 TRBV13 - TGTGCCAGCAGCTTGGGTTGGAGGGCTGAGCAGTTCTTC CASSLGWRAEQFF
- TRBJ2-3 14 TRBV6-1 - TGTGCCAGCAGTGAAAGTGGGACATATGCAACGCAGTATTTT CASSESGTYATQYF
- TRBJ2-1 14 TRBV9 - TGTGCCAGCAGCGTAGCGGGAAGCTTCAATGAGCAGTTCTTC CASSVAGSFNEQFF
- TRBJ2-3 13 TRBV19 - TGTGCCAGTAGTATTCAGGGCACAGATACGCAGTATTTT CASSIQGTDTQYF
- TRBJ1-1 11 TRBV6-1 once TGTGCCAGCAGTGAGGTCAGGGGAGCTTTCTTT CASSEVRGAFF